The clone carrying this T cell receptor beta chain was recorded a few times. The CDR3 contains 14 residues. With 5 bases clipped from V and 4 bases from J, the junction kept 4 bases outside the gene matches. Germline CDR1 reads SGHTA; CDR2 reads FQGNSA. TCRdb called the RT-PCR reads again in MiXCR, with one record for every CDR3 protein. This table has 650,000 to 800,000 distinct CDR3 sequences, 11% to 15% appearing once. Source material: memory CD4+ T cells from blood. This rearrangement joins TRBV7-2 to TRBJ2-5; 10 bases agree with TRBD1. This sequence originates from a female donor in good health, serving as a healthy control. Written as DNA, the CDR3 is TGTGCCAGCAGCGCCGGGACAGGGGCAGAGACCCAGTACTTC. This encodes CASSAGTGAETQYF.